Below, 18 T cell receptor beta chains from the same sample are listed, as sequenced in a study of blood T cell repertoires in COVID-19. Repertoires were generated with immunoSEQ multiplex PCR, while TCRdb's copy carries only in-frame clones and drops some. Altogether more than 250,000 clones are present, approximately 84% being singletons, with the ten largest covering 8% to 9.5%. The sequenced sample was peripheral blood. Receptors were obtained from a human donor in a cohort sampled during active COVID-19.

The rearrangement joins TRBV5-4 to TRBJ1-1, with unresolved D. Germline CDR1 and CDR2: SGHNT and YYREEE (reference sequence). Trimming removed 3 bases from V and 4 bases from J, with 13 bases in between. This CDR3 spans 14 amino acids. DNA for the CDR3: TGTGCCAGCAGCTGGTCTAAATCGGGCACTGAAGCTTTCTTT. Protein: CASSWSKSGTEAFF. Drawing the rest from reference TRBV5-4 and TRBJ1-1, the complete variable domain is ETGVTQSPTHLIKTRGQQVTLRCSSQSGHNTVSWYQQALGQGPQFIFQYYREEENGRGNFPPRFSGLQFPNYSSELNVNALELDDSALYLCASSWSKSGTEAFFGQGTRLTVV.

J is TRBJ2-1 and V is TRBV28; the match to TRBD2 covers 13 bases. The germline CDR1 and CDR2 sequences are MDHEN and SYDVKM. V shed 8 bases and J 10 bases; nucleotides not matched to a gene: 11. The CDR3 has 15 residues. The CDR3 region is CASQLAGGYGVEQFF. The CDR3 DNA sequence: TGTGCCAGCCAACTAGCGGGGGGGTATGGTGTGGAGCAGTTCTTC. The full variable domain, rest sourced from reference TRBV28 and TRBJ2-1, is DVKVTQSSRYLVKRTGEKVFLECVQDMDHENMFWYRQDPGLGLRLIYFSYDVKMKEKGDIPEGYSVSREKKERFSLILESASTNQTSMYLCASQLAGGYGVEQFFGPGTRLTVL.

With regard to this clone: An end of the junction differs from the germline gene, which may be a read error. The rearrangement uses TRBV14 and TRBJ1-2, with D tentatively TRBD1 (5 bases). This CDR3 comprises 12 residues. Germline CDR1 is SGHDN and CDR2 is FVKESK. CDR3 nucleotides: TGTGCCAGCAGCCAGTCCCTGGGACGGGAGGAGTTC. Translated: CASSQSLGREEF.

The chain employs TRBV11-2 and TRBJ1-2; weak D call: TRBD1 (5 bases). The ends were cut back, 3 bases at V and 2 bases at J, with 10 bases in the middle. Germline lookup yields CDR1 SGHAT and CDR2 FQNNGV. The CDR3 is made up of 14 amino acids. The CDR3 protein is CASSLTAGNYGYTF. The CDR3 DNA reads TGTGCCAGCAGCTTGACAGCGGGGAACTATGGCTACACCTTC.

This sequence joins TRBV5-1 and TRBJ2-2, with D perhaps TRBD2 (6 bases). CDR1 is SGHRS, CDR2 YFSETQ, per germline. The CDR3 runs 19 residues. V dropped 2 bases and J dropped 0 bases, with 20 bases sitting between them. CDR3 DNA sequence: TGCGCCAGCAGCTTCTTGGGGTCCCCGGCGGGGCCGAACACCGGGGAGCTGTTTTTT. Translating gives CASSFLGSPAGPNTGELFF.

The chain couples TRBV6-5 to TRBJ1-6; 9 nucleotides match TRBD1. The CDR3 runs 13 residues. Germline loops: CDR1 MNHEY, CDR2 SVGAGI. V gave up 6 bases and J gave up 10 bases; unmatched junction bases: 4. This CDR3 is CASRRDRASPLHF. The CDR3 DNA reads as TGTGCCAGCAGACGGGACAGGGCATCACCCCTCCACTTT.

The chain links TRBV12-1 to TRBJ2-7; the table's D call TRBD1 went unverified against the DNA. TRBV12-1 is a listed pseudogene. The CDR3 is made up of 14 amino acids. CDR3 DNA: TGTGCCAGCAGCATATTGGGGGCACTTTACGAGCAGTACTTC. This sequence encodes CASSILGALYEQYF.

On this clone: Other nucleotide sequences from this sample produce the same CDR3. The V and J genes are TRBV2 and TRBJ2-1, with D maybe TRBD2 (7 bases). Germline V gives CDR1 SNHLY, CDR2 FYNNEI. Trimming shortened V by 3 bases and J by 4 bases, and 13 bases separated the two germline ends. The length of the CDR3 is 15 residues. CDR3 sequence reads: CASSDRGALYNEQFF. In DNA, the CDR3 is TGTGCCAGCAGTGATCGGGGGGCCCTTTACAATGAGCAGTTCTTC.

CDR3 protein: CASSSHPNEKLFF. As DNA, the CDR3 is TGTGCCAGCAGTTCCCATCCTAATGAAAAACTGTTTTTT. The chain has TRBV28 and TRBJ1-4; D remains unclear. The CDR3 is 13 residues long. Germline loops: CDR1 MDHEN, CDR2 SYDVKM. Trimming removed 4 bases from V and 3 bases from J, with 6 bases in between.

The gene calls are TRBV28 and TRBJ2-1; TRBD1 matches 9 bases. Germline CDR1 is MDHEN and CDR2 is SYDVKM. This CDR3 region has 14 residues. The junction had 7 bases not matched to a gene; V was cut back by 6 bases and J by 7 bases. The CDR3 DNA reads as TGTGCCAGCAGCCGGGACAGGGTTGAAAATGAGCAGTTCTTC. Translating gives CASSRDRVENEQFF.

The gene calls are TRBV5-1 and TRBJ2-3, with 9 bases lining up with TRBD1. CDR1 and CDR2 (germline): SGHRS, YFSETQ. The J segment lost 1 base and the V segment lost 2 bases, leaving 2 bases of the junction unmatched. The CDR3 is made up of 15 amino acids. CDR3 sequence (DNA): TGCGCCAGCAGCTTTACAGGGGGCGGCACAGATACGCAGTATTTT. Protein: CASSFTGGGTDTQYF.

This clone was recorded a few times. CDR3 amino acids: CASSWGQGKTEQFF. CDR3 in DNA: TGTGCCAGCAGCTGGGGACAGGGTAAAACTGAGCAGTTCTTC. J is TRBJ2-1 and V is TRBV7-9; 9 nucleotides agree with TRBD1. This CDR3 spans 14 amino acids. The germline V gene encodes CDR1 SEHNR and CDR2 FQNEAQ (reference sequence). The ends lost 4 bases at V and 9 bases at J; junction bases unmatched: 7. Drawing the rest from reference TRBV7-9 and TRBJ2-1, the complete variable domain is DTGVSQNPRHKITKRGQNVTFRCDPISEHNRLYWYRQTLGQGPEFLTYFQNEAQLEKSRLLSDRFSAERPKGSFSTLEIQRTEQGDSAMYLCASSWGQGKTEQFFGPGTRLTVL.

This chain uses TRBV9 with TRBJ2-2, with 7 bases fitting TRBD2. Germline lookup yields CDR1 SGDLS and CDR2 YYNGEE. This CDR3 contains 15 residues. V was pared by 3 bases and J by 0 bases, with 2 bases of the junction left unmatched. The CDR3 sequence: CASSGTSANTGELFF. Here the CDR3 DNA reads TGTGCCAGCAGCGGAACTAGCGCGAACACCGGGGAGCTGTTTTTT.

The chain carries TRBV6-4 and TRBJ2-1; weak D call: TRBD2 (6 bases). Between the trimmed V and J ends, which lost 2 bases and 9 bases, there was a span of 26 bases. The CDR3 contains 18 residues. In germline, CDR1 is MRHNA, CDR2 SNTAGT. In DNA form, the CDR3 reads TGTGCCAGCAGTGACATCCCGCTTACAGGATCGTTCGGGGGTGAGCAGTTCTTC. Amino acid sequence: CASSDIPLTGSFGGEQFF.

This chain's CDR3 is CASTLDRTGELFF. The CDR3 DNA follows: TGTGCCAGCACGCTAGATCGAACCGGGGAGCTGTTTTTT. The chain carries TRBV6-5 and TRBJ2-2; no clear D. The V end was cut by 7 bases, the J end by 5 bases, with 11 bases between. The germline gives CDR1 MNHEY, CDR2 SVGAGI. This CDR3 spans 13 amino acids.

J is TRBJ2-3 and V is TRBV7-2; possibly TRBD2 for D (6 bases). V lost 2 bases to trimming and J lost 1 base, with 10 bases between them. Germline values: CDR1 SGHTA, CDR2 FQGNSA. This CDR3 region has 15 residues. As DNA, the CDR3 is TGTGCCAGCAGCTTAAGGAGGGCGGGCACAGATACGCAGTATTTT. Amino acid sequence: CASSLRRAGTDTQYF.

This chain links TRBV7-3 with TRBJ2-3; 10 bases align to TRBD2. Germline-derived CDR1 and CDR2 are SGHTA and FQGTGA. CDR3 length equals 16 residues. The V segment lost 4 bases and the J segment 2 bases; nucleotides outside the gene matches: 6. The CDR3 nucleotides are TGTGCCAGCAGCTCCCCCCTAGCGGGAGTCACAGATACGCAGTATTTT. This translates into CASSSPLAGVTDTQYF.

About this clone itself: Other DNA sequences of this sample code for an identical CDR3. This chain joins TRBV6-6 and TRBJ1-5; 10 positions agree with TRBD1. This CDR3 region has 15 residues. Per the germline V gene, CDR1 is MNHNY and CDR2 is SVGAGI (reference sequence). The V gene end was trimmed by 0 bases and the J gene end by 7 bases; junction bases not matched to a gene: 3. The CDR3 region has the DNA TGTGCCAGCAGTTACTCCGGGACAGGGGACCAGCCCCAGCATTTT. Its protein is CASSYSGTGDQPQHF.